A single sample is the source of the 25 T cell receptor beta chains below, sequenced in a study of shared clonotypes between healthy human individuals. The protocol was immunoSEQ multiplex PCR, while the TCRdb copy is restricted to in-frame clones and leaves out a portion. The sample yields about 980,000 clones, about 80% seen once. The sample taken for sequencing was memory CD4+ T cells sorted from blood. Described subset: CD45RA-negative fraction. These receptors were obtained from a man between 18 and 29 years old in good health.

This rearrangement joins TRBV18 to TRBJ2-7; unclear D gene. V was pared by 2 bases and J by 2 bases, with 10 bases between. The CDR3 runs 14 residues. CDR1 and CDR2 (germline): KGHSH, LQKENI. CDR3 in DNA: TGTGCCAGCTCACCAATGTCCTCTACCTACGAGCAGTACTTC. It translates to CASSPMSSTYEQYF.

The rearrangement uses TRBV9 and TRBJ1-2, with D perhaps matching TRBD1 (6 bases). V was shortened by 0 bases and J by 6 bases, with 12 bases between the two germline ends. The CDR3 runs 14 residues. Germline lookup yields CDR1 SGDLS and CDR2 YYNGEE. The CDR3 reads CASSVGGQSNGYTF. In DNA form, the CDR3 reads TGTGCCAGCAGCGTAGGCGGACAGTCTAATGGCTACACCTTC.

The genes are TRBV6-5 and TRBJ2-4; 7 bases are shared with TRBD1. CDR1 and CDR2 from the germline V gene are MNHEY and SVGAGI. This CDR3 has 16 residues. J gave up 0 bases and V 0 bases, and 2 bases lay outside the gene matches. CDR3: CASSYSRGLAKNIQYF. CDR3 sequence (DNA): TGTGCCAGCAGTTACTCGAGGGGGCTAGCCAAAAACATTCAGTACTTC.

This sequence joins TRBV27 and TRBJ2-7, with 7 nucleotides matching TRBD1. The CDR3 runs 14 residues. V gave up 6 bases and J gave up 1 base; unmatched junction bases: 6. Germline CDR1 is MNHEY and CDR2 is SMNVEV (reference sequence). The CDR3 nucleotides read TGTGCCAGCAGGCGACAGGGAAGATCCTACGAGCAGTACTTC. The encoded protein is CASRRQGRSYEQYF.

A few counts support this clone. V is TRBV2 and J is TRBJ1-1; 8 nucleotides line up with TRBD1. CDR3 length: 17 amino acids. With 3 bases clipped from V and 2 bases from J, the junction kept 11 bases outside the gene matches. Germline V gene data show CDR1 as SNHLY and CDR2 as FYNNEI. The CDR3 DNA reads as TGTGCCAGCAGTGATTTTGGACAGGGCGAAGGAAACACTGAAGCTTTCTTT. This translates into CASSDFGQGEGNTEAFF. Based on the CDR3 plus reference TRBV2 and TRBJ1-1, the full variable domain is EPEVTQTPSHQVTQMGQEVILRCVPISNHLYFYWYRQILGQKVEFLVSFYNNEISEKSEIFDDQFSVERPDGSNFTLKIRSTKLEDSAMYFCASSDFGQGEGNTEAFFGQGTRLTVV.

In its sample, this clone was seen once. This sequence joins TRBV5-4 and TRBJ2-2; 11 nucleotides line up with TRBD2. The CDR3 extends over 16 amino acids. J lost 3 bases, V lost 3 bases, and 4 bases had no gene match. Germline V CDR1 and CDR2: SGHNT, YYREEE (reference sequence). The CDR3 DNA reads TGTGCCAGCAGCTCGGGACTAGCGGCCTACACCGGGGAGCTGTTTTTT. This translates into CASSSGLAAYTGELFF.

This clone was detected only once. DNA for the CDR3: TGCGCCAGCAGCTTGTCCGGACTAGCGGTTTCCTACGAGCAGTACTTC. This translates into CASSLSGLAVSYEQYF. The V gene is TRBV5-1, the J gene TRBJ2-7, with 10 bases aligning to TRBD2. CDR3 length: 16 amino acids. The germline V gene has CDR1 SGHRS and CDR2 YFSETQ. V shed 1 base, J shed 1 base, and the junction held 5 bases outside the gene matches.

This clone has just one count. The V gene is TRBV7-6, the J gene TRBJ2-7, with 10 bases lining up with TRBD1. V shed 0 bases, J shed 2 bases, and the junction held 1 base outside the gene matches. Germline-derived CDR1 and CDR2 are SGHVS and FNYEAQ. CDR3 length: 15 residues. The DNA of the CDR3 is TGTGCCAGCAGCTTAGCGGGACAGGGGACCTACGAGCAGTACTTC. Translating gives CASSLAGQGTYEQYF.

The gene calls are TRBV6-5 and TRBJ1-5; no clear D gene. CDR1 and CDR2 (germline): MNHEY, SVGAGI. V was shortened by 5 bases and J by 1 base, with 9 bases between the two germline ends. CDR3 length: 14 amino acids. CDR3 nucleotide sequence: TGTGCCAGCAGTCTAATACGGAGCAATCAGCCCCAGCATTTT. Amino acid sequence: CASSLIRSNQPQHF.

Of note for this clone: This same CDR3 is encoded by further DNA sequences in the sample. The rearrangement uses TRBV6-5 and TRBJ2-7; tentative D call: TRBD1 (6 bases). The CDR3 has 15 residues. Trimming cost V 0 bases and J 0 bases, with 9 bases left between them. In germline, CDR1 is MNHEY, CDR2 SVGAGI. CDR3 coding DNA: TGTGCCAGCAGTTACTCGGGGGCTAGCTCCTACGAGCAGTACTTC. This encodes CASSYSGASSYEQYF.

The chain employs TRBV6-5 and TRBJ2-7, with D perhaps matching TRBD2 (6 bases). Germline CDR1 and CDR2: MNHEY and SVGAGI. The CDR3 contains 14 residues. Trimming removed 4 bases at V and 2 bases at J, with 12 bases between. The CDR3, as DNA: TGTGCCAGCAGTTCCCTGGGACTTACCTACGAGCAGTACTTC. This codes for CASSSLGLTYEQYF.

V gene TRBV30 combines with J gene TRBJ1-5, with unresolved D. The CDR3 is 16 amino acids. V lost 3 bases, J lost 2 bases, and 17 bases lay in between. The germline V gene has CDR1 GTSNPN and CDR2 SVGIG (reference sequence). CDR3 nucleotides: TGTGCCTGGAGCAGAAAGTTCTCGGTGGGCAATCAGCCCCAGCATTTT. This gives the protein CAWSRKFSVGNQPQHF.

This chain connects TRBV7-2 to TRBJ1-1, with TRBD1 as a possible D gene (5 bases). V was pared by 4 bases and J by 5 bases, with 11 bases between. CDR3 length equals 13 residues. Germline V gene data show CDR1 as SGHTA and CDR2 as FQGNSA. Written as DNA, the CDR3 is TGTGCCAGCAGCTCAGGGACTCAGACTGAAGCTTTCTTT. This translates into CASSSGTQTEAFF. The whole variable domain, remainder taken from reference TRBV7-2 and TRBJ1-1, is GAGVSQSPSNKVTEKGKDVELRCDPISGHTALYWYRQSLGQGLEFLIYFQGNSAPDKSGLPSDRFSAERTGGSVSTLTIQRTQQEDSAVYLCASSSGTQTEAFFGQGTRLTVV.

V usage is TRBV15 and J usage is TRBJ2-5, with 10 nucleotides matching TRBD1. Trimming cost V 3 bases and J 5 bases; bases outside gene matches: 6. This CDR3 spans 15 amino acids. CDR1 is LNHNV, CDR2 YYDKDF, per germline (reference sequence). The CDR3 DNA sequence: TGTGCCACCAGCAGCCAGACAGGGGGCGCGGAGACCCAGTACTTC. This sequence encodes CATSSQTGGAETQYF.

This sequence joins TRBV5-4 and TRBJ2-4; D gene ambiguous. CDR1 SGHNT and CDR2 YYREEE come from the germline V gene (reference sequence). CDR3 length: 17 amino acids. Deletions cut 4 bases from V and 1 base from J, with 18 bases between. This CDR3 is CASSHPSRPGAKNIQYF. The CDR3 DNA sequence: TGTGCCAGCAGCCACCCCTCCCGCCCAGGCGCCAAAAACATTCAGTACTTC.

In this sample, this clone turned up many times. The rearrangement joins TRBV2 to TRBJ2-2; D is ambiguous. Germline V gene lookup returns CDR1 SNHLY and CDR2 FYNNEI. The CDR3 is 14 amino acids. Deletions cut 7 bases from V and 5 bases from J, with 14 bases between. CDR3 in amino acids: CASTRMDGTGELFF. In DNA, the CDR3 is TGTGCCAGCACCCGAATGGACGGGACCGGGGAGCTGTTTTTT.

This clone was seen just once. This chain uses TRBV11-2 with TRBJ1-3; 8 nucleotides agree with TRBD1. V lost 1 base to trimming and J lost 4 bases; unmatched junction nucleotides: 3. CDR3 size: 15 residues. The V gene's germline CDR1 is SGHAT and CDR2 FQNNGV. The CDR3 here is CASSLGTGYGNTIYF. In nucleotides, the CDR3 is TGTGCCAGCAGCTTAGGGACAGGGTACGGAAACACCATATATTTT.

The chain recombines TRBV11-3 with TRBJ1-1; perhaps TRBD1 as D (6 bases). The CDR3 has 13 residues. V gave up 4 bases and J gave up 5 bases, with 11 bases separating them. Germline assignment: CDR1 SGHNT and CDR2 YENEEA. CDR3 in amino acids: CASSSTGRTEAFF. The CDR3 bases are TGTGCCAGCAGCTCTACAGGGAGAACTGAAGCTTTCTTT.

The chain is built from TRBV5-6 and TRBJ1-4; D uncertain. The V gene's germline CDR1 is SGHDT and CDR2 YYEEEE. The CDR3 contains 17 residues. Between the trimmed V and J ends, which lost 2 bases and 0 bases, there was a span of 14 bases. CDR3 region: CASSLHLLGATNEKLFF. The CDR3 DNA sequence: TGTGCCAGCAGCTTACATTTACTCGGGGCAACTAATGAAAAACTGTTTTTT.

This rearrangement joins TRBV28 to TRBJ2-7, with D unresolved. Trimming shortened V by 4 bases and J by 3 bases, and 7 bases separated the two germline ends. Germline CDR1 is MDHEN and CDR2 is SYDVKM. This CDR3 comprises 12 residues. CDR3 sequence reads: CASSSTNYEQYF. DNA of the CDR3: TGTGCCAGCAGTTCCACCAACTACGAGCAGTACTTC.

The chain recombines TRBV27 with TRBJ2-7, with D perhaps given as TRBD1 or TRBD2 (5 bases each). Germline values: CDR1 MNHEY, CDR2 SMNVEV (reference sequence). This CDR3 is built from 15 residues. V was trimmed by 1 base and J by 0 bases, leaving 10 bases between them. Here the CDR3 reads CASSLLGRTSYEQYF. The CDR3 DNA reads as TGTGCCAGCAGTTTATTGGGACGGACCTCCTACGAGCAGTACTTC.

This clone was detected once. Here the CDR3 DNA reads TGTGCCAGCACACTAGGAGGGAGCCACTACTACGAGCAGTACTTC. Translated, it gives CASTLGGSHYYEQYF. V gene TRBV7-2 combines with J gene TRBJ2-7, with a possible D match to TRBD2 (6 bases). CDR3 length: 15 amino acids. The germline gives CDR1 SGHTA, CDR2 FQGNSA. The V gene lost 7 bases and the J gene lost 3 bases, with 19 bases spanning the gap.

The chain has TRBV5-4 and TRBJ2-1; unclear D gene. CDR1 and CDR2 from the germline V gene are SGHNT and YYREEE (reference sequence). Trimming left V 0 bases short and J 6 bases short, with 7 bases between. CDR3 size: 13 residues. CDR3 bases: TGTGCCAGCAGCTTGGATAGGGTCAATGAGCAGTTCTTC. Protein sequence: CASSLDRVNEQFF.

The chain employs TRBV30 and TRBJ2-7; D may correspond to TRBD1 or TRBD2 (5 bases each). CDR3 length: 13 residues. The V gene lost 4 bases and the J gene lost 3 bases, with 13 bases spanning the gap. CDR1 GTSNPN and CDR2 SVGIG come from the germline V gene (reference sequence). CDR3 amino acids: CAWTPGPGYEQYF. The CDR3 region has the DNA TGTGCCTGGACCCCGGGACCGGGCTACGAGCAGTACTTC.

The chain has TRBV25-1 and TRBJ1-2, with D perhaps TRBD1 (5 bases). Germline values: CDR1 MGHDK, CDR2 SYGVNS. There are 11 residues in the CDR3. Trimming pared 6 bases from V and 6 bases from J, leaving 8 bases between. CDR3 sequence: CASRDSHGYTF. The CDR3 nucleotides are TGTGCCAGCAGAGACAGCCATGGCTACACCTTC.